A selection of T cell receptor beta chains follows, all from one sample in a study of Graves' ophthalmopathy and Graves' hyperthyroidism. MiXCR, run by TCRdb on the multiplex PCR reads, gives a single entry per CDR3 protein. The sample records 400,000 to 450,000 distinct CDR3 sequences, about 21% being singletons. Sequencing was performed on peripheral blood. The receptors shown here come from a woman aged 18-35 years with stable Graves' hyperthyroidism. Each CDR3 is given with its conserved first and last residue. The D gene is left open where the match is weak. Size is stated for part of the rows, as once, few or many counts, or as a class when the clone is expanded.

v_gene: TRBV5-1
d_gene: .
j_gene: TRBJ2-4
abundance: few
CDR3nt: TGCGCCAGCAGCTTGGGGTTTGGGTGGGCCCAAAACATTCAGTACTTC
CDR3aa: CASSLGFGWAQNIQYF

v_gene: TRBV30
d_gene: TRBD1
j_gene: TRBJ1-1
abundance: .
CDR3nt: TGTGCCTGGAGCCCGGGACAGGGCACTGAAGCTTTCTTT
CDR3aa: CAWSPGQGTEAFF

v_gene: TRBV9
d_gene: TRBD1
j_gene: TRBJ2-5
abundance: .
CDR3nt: TGTGCCAGCAGTGGGACAGCGAACCTCGAGACCCAGTACTTC
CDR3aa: CASSGTANLETQYF

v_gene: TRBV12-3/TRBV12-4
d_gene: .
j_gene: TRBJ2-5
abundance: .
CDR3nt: TGTGCCAGCAGAGACCATACTAGAATGGGATCAAGAGAGACCCAGTACTTC
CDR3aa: CASRDHTRMGSRETQYF

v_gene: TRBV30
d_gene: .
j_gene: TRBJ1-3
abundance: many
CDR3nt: TGTGCCTGGAACGGACGGAGCTCTGGAAACACCATATATTTT
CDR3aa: CAWNGRSSGNTIYF

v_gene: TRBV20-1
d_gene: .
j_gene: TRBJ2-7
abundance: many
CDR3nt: TGCAGTGCTAGAGGGGCCGGGACCGGCTACGAGCAGTACTTC
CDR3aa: CSARGAGTGYEQYF

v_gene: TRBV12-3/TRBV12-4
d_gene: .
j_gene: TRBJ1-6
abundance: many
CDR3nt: TGTGCCAGCAGTTTAGCGTCCAGCTCCTATAATTCACCCCTCCACTTT
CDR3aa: CASSLASSSYNSPLHF

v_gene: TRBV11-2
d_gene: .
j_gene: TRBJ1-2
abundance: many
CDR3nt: TGTGCCAGCAGCTTAGATGTTCAGGGCCGCTATGGCTACACCTTC
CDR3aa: CASSLDVQGRYGYTF

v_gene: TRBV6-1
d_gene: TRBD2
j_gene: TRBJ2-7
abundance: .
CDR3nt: TGTGCCAGCAGTCAGCGGGATAGGGTAGAGCAGTACTTC
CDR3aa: CASSQRDRVEQYF

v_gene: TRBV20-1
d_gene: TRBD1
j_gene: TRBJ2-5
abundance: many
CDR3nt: TGCAGTGCTAAGCCGGACAGGGGGGCGTGGGAGACCCAGTACTTC
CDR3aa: CSAKPDRGAWETQYF

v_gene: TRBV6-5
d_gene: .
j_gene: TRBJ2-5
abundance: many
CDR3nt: TGTGCCAGCAGTCGGGTCCGACTGACGAATATGGAGACCCAGTACTTC
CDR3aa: CASSRVRLTNMETQYF

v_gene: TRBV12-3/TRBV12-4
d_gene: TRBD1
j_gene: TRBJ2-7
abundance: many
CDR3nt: TGTGCCAGCAGTGGGACAGGCCTCTCCTACGAGCAGTACTTC
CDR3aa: CASSGTGLSYEQYF

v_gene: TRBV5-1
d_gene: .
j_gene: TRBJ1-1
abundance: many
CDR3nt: TGTGCCAGCAGTTTTGGGCAGATGAACACTGAAGCTTTCTTT
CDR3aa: CASSFGQMNTEAFF

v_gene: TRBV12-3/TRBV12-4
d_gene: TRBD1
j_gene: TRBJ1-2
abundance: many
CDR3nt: TGTGCCAGCAGTTTAGCGCTAGACAGGGGGAAAGATGGCTACACCTTC
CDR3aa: CASSLALDRGKDGYTF

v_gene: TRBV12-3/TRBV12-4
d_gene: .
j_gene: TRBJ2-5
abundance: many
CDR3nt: TGTGCCAGCAGTTTCGAGCGGCTTGCGGCCCAGTACTTC
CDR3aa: CASSFERLAAQYF

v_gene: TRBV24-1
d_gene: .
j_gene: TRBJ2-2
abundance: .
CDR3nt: TGTGCCACCAGTGAGCCGGGACTTAACACCGGGGAGCTGTTTTTT
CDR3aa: CATSEPGLNTGELFF

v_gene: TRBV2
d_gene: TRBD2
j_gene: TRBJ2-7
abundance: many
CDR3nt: TGTGCCAGCAGGGAGGGATCGGGACTAGCCTACGAGCAGTACTTC
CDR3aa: CASREGSGLAYEQYF

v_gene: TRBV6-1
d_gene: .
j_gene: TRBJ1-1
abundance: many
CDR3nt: TGTGCCAGCAGCTCCCTCGGGCAGACGAACACTGAAGCTTTCTTT
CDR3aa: CASSSLGQTNTEAFF

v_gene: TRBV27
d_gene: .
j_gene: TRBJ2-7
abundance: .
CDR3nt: TGTGCCAGCAAGCCCTCCGACAGCGGATCCTACGAGCAGTACTTC
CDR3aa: CASKPSDSGSYEQYF

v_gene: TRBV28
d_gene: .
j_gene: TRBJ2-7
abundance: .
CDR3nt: TGTGCCAGCAGTTTCGGGCAGGGTAGTTGGTACGAGCAGTACTTC
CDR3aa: CASSFGQGSWYEQYF

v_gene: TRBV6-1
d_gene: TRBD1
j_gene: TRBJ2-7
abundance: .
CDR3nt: TGTGCCAGCAGATCTCTACCGGGACAGGGGAAGTACGAGCAGTACTTC
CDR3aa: CASRSLPGQGKYEQYF

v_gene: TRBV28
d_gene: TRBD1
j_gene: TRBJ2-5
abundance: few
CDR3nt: TGTGCCAGCAGTCCGACAGGGAACGGCCAAGAGACCCAGTACTTC
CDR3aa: CASSPTGNGQETQYF

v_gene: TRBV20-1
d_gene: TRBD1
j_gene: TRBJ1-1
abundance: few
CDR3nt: TGCAGTGCTAGCGGGACAGCGAACACTGAAGCTTTCTTT
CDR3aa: CSASGTANTEAFF

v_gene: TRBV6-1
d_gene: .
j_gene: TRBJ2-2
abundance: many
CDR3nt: TGTGCCAGCCACATTCCGGGACCCATGAACACCGGGGAGCTGTTTTTT
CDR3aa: CASHIPGPMNTGELFF

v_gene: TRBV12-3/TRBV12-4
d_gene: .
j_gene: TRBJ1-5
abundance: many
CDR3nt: TGTGCCAGCAGTTGGGGGTTCCAGGGACCCCAGCATTTT
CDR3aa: CASSWGFQGPQHF

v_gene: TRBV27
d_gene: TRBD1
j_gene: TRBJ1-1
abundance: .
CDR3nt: TGTGCCAGCAGTAACCAGGGGGCGGCTTTCTTT
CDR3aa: CASSNQGAAFF

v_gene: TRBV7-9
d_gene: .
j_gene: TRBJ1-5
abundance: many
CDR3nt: TGTGCCAGCAGCTCGGGACGGATTAGTCCCCCAAGCAATCAGCCCCAGCATTTT
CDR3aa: CASSSGRISPPSNQPQHF

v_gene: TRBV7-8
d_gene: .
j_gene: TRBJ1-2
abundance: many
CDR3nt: TGTGCCAGCAGCTTAGCGCCCAGCGCTAACTATGGCTACACCTTC
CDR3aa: CASSLAPSANYGYTF

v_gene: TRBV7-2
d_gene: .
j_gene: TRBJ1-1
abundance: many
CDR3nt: TGTGCCAGCAGCTTATATAACACTGAAGCTTTCTTT
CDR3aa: CASSLYNTEAFF

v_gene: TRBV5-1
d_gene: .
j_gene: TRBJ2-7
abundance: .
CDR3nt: TGCGCCAGCAGCTTGAGAGACACCTACTACGAGCAGTACTTC
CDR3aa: CASSLRDTYYEQYF

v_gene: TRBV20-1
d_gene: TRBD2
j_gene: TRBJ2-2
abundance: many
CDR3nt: TGCAGTGCTAGAGTAGCGGGAGGGACCGGGGAGCTGTTTTTT
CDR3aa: CSARVAGGTGELFF

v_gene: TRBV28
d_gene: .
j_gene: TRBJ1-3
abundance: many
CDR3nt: TGTGCCAGCAGTTTATCTCGCTTTTCTGGAAACACCATATATTTT
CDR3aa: CASSLSRFSGNTIYF

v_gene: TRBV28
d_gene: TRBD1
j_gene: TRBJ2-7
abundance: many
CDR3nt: TGTGCCAGCAGTTTATGGGACAGGGGAGTCTCCTACGAGCAGTACTTC
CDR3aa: CASSLWDRGVSYEQYF

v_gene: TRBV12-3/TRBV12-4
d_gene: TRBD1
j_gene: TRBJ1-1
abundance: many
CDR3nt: TGTGCCAGCAGCCTAAGACAGGGCATGAACACTGAAGCTTTCTTT
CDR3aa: CASSLRQGMNTEAFF

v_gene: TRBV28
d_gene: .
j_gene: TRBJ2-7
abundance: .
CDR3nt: TGTGCCAGCAGTTTTTCTGGACCAGTCTACGAGCAGTACTTC
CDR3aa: CASSFSGPVYEQYF

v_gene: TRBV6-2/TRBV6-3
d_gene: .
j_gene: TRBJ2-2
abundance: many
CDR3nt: TGTGCCAGCAGTGCTTTCGTCCGGGACTCAAAAGGGGAGCTGTTTTTT
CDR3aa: CASSAFVRDSKGELFF

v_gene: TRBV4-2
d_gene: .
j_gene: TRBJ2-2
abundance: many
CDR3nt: TGTGCCAGCAGCCTCGCAGCCCGACAGTTCCCTTTGGTCCGTACGAACACCGGGGAGCTGTTTTTT
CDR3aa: CASSLAARQFPLVRTNTGELFF

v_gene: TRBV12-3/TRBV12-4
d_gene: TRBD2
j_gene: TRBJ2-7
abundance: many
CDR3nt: TGTGCCAGCAGTTCTACTAGCGGGTCCGGGGGCTCCTACGAGCAGTACTTC
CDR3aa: CASSSTSGSGGSYEQYF

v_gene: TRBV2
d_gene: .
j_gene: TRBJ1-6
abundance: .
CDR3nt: TGTGCCAGCGAGGCAGCCCAGGGGTCACCCCTCCACTTT
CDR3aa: CASEAAQGSPLHF

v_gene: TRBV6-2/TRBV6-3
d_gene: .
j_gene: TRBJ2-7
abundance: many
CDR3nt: TGTGCCAGCAGTTACCTAGGGAGTGGAAGAAGCGAGCAGTACTTC
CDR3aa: CASSYLGSGRSEQYF

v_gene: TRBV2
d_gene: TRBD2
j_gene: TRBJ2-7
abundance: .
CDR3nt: TGTGCCAGCACCCGGGGACTAGCGGTTTCTCACTACGAGCAGTACTTC
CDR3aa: CASTRGLAVSHYEQYF

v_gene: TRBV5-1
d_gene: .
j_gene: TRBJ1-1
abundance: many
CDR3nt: TGCGCCAGCAGCACCAGACAGGACACTGAAGCTTTCTTT
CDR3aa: CASSTRQDTEAFF

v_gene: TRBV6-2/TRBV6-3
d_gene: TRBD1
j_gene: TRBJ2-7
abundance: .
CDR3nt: TGTGCCAGCAGTTACTCGGGACAGACCCTTGGGTCGACCTACGAGCAGTACTTC
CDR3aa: CASSYSGQTLGSTYEQYF

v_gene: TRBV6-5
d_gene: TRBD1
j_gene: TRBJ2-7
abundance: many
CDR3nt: TGTGCCAGCAGTTACTCACCGGGACAGGGGGACGAGCAGTACTTC
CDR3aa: CASSYSPGQGDEQYF

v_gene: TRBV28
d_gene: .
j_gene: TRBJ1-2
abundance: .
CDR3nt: TGTGCCAGCATCAGGGAGAAGGGTGTCAATGGCTACACCTTC
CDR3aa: CASIREKGVNGYTF

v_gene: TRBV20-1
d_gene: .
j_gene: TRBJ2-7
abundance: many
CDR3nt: TGCAGTGCTACCGACAGTTTCAACTACGAGCAGTACTTC
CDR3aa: CSATDSFNYEQYF

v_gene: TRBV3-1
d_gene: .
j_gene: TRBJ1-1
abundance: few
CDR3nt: TGTGCCAGCAGCCAGGGGCCGGGGGACACTGAAGCTTTCTTT
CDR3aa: CASSQGPGDTEAFF

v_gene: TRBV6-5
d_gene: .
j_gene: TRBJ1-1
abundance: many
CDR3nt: TGTGCCAGCAGGAGGTACGCCACTGAAGCTTTCTTT
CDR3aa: CASRRYATEAFF

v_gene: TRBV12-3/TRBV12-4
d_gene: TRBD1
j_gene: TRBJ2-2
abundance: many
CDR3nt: TGTGCCAGCAGTCAACCGGGACAGTACACCGGGGAGCTGTTTTTT
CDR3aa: CASSQPGQYTGELFF

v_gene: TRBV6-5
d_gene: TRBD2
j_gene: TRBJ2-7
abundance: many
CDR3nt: TGTGCCAGCAGTTATTCCGCCAGACTAGCTCCTGCCTACGAGCAGTACTTC
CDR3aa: CASSYSARLAPAYEQYF

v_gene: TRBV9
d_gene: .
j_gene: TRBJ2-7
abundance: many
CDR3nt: TGTGCCAGCAGCCCACGGACAGCGCTCTACGAGCAGTACTTC
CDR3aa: CASSPRTALYEQYF

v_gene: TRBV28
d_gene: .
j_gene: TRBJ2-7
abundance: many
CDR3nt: TGTGCCAGCAGTTTATTGAGGAGTACTTATGGGTCCTACGAGCAGTACTTC
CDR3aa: CASSLLRSTYGSYEQYF

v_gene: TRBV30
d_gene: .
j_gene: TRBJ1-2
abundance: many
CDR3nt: TGTGCCTGGGATGAGACAGGCTATGGCTACACCTTC
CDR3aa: CAWDETGYGYTF

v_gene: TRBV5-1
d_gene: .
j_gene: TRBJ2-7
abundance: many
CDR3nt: TGCGCCAGCTCAAGGGGTTGGGAGCAGTACTTC
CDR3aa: CASSRGWEQYF